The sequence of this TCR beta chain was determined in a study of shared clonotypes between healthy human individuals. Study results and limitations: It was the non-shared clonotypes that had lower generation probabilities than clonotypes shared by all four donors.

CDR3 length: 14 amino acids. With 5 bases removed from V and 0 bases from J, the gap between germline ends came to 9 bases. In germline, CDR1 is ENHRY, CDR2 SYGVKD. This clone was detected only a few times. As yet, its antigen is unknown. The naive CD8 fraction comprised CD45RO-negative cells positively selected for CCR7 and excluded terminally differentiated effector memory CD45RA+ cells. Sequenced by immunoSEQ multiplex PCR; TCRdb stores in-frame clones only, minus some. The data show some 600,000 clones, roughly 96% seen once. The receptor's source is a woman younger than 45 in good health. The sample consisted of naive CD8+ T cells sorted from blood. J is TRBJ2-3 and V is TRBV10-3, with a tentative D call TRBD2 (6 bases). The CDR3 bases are TGTGCCATCAGTCTGAGCGGGAGCACAGATACGCAGTATTTT. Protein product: CAISLSGSTDTQYF.